The present T cell receptor beta chain was sequenced within a study of spatial heterogeneity in lung cancer. Study overall: There were consistently more beta-chain sequences detected than alpha-chain sequences. Regarding the study as a whole: For expanded intratumoral alpha and beta TCRs, counts tracked tumor mutation counts.

A few counts support this clonotype. Its antigen is as yet unknown. TCRdb reprocessed the 5' RACE reads via MiXCR and lists one record per CDR3 protein. There are 20,000 to 25,000 distinct CDR3 sequences in the sample; approximately 15% occur only once, and under 35% lies in the top ten. Looked up from germline, CDR1 is WSHSY and CDR2 is SAAADI. The CDR3 extends over 15 amino acids. V gave up 5 bases and J gave up 0 bases; unmatched junction bases: 3. Time point here: sample taken at primary tumor resection. The genes are TRBV10-2 and TRBJ2-2, with TRBD2 identical over 7 bases. The sequenced sample was lung tumor tissue, obtained at surgery. The receptor was isolated from a female donor with early-stage non-small cell lung cancer. The CDR3 spells CASSLAAPNTGELFF. The CDR3 region has the DNA TGCGCCAGCAGTCTAGCGGCCCCGAACACCGGGGAGCTGTTTTTT.